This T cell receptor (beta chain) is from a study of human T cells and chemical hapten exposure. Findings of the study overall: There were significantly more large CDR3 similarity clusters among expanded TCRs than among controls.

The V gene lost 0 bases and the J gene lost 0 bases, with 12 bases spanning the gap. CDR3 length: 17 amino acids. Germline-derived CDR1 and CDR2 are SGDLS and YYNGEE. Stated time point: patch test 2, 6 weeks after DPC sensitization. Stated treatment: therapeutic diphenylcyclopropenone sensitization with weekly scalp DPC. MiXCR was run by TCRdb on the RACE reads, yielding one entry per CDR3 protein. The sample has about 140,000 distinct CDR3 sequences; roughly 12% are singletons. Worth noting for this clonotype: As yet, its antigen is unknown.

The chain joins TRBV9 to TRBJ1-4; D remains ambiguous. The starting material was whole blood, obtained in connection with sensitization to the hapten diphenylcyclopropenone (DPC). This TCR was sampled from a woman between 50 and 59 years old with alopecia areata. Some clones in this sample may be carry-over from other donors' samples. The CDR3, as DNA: TGTGCCAGCAGCGTAGGCCCCGGACCTGCAACTAATGAAAAACTGTTTTTT. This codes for CASSVGPGPATNEKLFF.